This TCR beta chain came from a study of blood T cell repertoires in COVID-19. At the level of the study: Sites in the United States, Italy and Spain provided acute and convalescent COVID-19 samples. T cells, B-cell-depleted T cells, or PBMCs provided the cDNA or gDNA that served as material.

Patients from Seattle were sampled longitudinally, starting during active infection. The CDR3 spans 13 residues. Trimming cost V 3 bases and J 5 bases; bases outside gene matches: 0. The protocol was immunoSEQ multiplex PCR, while the TCRdb copy is restricted to in-frame clones and leaves out a portion. The sample records approximately 99,000 clones, 70% to 90% being singletons. The chain employs TRBV12-3 or TRBV12-4 and TRBJ2-7; 11 nucleotides line up with TRBD1. The sequence derives from a man aged 45-65 years with COVID-19, enrolled during active disease. Sequencing input: peripheral blood. Here the CDR3 DNA reads TGTGCCAGCAGTTTGGGACAGGGGGACGAGCAGTACTTC. Its translation is CASSLGQGDEQYF.